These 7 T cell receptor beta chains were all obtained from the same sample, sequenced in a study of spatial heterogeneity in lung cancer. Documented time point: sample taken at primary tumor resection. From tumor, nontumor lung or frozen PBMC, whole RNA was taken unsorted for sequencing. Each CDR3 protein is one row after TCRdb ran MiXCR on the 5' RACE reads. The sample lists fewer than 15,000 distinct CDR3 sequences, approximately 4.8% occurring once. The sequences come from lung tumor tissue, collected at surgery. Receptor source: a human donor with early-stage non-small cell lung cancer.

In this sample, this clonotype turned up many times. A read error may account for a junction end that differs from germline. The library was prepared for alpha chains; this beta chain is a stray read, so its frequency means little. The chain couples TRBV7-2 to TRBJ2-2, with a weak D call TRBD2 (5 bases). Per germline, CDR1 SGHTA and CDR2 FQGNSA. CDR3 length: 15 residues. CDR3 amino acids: CASTLRAGEAGELFF. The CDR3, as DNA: TGTGCCAGCACCTTACGGGCGGGCGAGGCCGGGGAGCTGTTTTTT.

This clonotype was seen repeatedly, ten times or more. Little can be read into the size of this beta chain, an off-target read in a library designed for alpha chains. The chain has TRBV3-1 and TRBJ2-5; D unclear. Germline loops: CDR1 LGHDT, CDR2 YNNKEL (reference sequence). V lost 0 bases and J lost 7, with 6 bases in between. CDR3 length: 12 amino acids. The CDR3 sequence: CASSQESWTQYF. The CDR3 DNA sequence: TGTGCCAGCAGCCAAGAGTCCTGGACCCAGTACTTC.

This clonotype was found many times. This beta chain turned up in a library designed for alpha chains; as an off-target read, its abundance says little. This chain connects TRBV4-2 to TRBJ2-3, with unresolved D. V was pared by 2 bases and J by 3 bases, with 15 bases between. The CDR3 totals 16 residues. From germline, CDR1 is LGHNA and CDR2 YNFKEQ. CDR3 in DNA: TGTGCCAGCAGCCAACCACCGAATCGGGCAACAGATACGCAGTATTTT. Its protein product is CASSQPPNRATDTQYF.

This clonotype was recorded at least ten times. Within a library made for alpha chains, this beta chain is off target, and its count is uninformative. Here the CDR3 reads CASSLASGANVLTF. The CDR3 bases are TGTGCCAGCAGCTTGGCCTCTGGGGCCAACGTCCTGACTTTC. The genes are TRBV11-3 and TRBJ2-6; D remains ambiguous. V was cut by 3 bases and J by 0 bases, with 3 bases left in between. CDR3 length equals 14 residues. CDR1 and CDR2 (germline): SGHNT, YENEEA.

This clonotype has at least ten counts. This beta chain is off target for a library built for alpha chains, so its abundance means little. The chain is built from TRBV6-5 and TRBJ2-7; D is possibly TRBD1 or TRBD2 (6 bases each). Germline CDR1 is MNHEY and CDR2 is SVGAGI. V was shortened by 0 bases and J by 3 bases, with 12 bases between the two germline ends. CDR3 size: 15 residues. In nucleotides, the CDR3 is TGTGCCAGCAGTTACTCGCCGGGGGCCAGCTACGAGCAGTACTTC. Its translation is CASSYSPGASYEQYF.

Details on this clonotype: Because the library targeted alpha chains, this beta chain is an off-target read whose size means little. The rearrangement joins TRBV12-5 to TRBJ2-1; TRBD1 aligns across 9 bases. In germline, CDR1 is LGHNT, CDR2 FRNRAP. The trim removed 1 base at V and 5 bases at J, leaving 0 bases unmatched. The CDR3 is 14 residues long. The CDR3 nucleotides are TGTGCTAGTGGTTTGGGACAGGGGGACAATGAGCAGTTCTTC. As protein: CASGLGQGDNEQFF.

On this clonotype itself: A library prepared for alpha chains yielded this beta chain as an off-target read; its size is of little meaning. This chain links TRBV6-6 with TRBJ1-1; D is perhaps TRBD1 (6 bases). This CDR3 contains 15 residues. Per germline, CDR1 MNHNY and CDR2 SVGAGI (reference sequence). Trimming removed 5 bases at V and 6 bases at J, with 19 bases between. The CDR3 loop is CASSKMGGAGAEAFF. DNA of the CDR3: TGTGCCAGCAGTAAAATGGGGGGGGCAGGGGCTGAAGCTTTCTTT.